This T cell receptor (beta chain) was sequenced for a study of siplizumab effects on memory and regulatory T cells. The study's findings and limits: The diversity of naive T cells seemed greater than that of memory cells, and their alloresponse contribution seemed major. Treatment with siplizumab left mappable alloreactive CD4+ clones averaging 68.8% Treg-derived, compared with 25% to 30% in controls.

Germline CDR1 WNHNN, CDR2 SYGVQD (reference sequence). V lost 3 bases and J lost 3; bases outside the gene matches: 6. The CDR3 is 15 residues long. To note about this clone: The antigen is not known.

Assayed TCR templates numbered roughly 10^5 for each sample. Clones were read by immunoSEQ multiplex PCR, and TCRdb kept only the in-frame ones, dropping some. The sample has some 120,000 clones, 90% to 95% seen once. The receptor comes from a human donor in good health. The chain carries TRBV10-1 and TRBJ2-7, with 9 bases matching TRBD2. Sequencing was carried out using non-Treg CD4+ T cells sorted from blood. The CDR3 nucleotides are TGCGCCAGCAGTGAAATAGCGGGAGAGGACTACGAGCAGTACTTC. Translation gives CASSEIAGEDYEQYF.